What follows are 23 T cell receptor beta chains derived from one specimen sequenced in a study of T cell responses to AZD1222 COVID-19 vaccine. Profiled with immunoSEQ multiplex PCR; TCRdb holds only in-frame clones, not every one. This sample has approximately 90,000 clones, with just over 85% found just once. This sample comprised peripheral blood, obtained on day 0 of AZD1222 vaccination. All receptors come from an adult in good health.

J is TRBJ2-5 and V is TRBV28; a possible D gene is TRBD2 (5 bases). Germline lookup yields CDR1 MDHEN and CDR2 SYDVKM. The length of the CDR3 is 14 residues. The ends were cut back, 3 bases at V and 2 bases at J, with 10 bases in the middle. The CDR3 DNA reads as TGTGCCAGCAGTTTCAAAGCGGCGCAAGAGACCCAGTACTTC. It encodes CASSFKAAQETQYF.

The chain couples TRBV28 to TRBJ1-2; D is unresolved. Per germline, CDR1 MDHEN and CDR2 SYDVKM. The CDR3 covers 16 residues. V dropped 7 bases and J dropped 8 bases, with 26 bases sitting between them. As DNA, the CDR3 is TGTGCCAGCACGAGCAGCGCAGTAAGGGCCCACGGGGGCTACACCTTC. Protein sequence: CASTSSAVRAHGGYTF.

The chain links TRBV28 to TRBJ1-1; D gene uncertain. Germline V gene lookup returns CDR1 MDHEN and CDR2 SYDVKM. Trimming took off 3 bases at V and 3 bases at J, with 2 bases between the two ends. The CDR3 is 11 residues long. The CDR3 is CASSFYTEAFF. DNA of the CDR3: TGTGCCAGCAGTTTCTACACTGAAGCTTTCTTT.

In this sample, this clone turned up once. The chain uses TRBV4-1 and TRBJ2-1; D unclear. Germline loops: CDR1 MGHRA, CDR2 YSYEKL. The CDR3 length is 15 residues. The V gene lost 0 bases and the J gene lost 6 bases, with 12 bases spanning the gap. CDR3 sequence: CASSQEGLSSNEQFF. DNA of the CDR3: TGCGCCAGCAGCCAAGAAGGTCTTTCTAGCAATGAGCAGTTCTTC.

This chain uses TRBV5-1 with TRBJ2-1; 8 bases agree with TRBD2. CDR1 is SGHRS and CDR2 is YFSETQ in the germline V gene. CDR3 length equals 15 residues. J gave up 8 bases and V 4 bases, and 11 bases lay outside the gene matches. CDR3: CASSARGLEPHEQFF. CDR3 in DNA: TGCGCCAGCAGCGCACGGGGACTAGAACCCCATGAGCAGTTCTTC.

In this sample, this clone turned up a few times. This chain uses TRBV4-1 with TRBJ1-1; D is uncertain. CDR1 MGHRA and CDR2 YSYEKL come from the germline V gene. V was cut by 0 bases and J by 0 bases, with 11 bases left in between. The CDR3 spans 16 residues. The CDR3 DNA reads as TGCGCCAGCAGCCAAGATCCCTACTACATGAACACTGAAGCTTTCTTT. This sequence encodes CASSQDPYYMNTEAFF.

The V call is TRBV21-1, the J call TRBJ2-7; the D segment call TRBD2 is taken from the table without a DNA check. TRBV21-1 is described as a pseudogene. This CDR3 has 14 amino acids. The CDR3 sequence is CASSKGIASYEQYF. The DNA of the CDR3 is TGTGCCAGCAGTAAAGGGATAGCGTCCTACGAGCAGTACTTC.

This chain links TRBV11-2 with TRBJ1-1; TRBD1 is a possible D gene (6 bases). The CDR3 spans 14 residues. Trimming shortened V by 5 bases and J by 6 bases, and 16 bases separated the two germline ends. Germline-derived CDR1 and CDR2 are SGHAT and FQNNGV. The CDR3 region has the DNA TGTGCCAGCAGCCCCCAACAGGGTCGTTCTGAAGCTTTCTTT. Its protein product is CASSPQQGRSEAFF.

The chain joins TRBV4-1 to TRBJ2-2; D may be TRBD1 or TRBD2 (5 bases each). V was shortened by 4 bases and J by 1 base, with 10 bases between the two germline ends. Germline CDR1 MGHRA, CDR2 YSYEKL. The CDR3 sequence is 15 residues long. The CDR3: CASSPGPMNTGELFF. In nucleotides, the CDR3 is TGCGCCAGCAGCCCGGGACCGATGAACACCGGGGAGCTGTTTTTT.

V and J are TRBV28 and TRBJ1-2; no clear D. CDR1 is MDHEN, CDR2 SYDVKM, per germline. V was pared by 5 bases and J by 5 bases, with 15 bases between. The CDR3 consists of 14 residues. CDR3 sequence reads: CASSPLQSGYGYTF. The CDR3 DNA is TGTGCCAGCAGTCCCTTACAGTCGGGTTATGGCTACACCTTC.

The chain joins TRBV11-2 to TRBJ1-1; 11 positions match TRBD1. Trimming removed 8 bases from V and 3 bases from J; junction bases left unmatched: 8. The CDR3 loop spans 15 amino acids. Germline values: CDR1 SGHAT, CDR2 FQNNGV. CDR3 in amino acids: CASHHGTGGDTEAFF. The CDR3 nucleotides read TGTGCCAGCCACCATGGGACAGGGGGGGACACTGAAGCTTTCTTT.

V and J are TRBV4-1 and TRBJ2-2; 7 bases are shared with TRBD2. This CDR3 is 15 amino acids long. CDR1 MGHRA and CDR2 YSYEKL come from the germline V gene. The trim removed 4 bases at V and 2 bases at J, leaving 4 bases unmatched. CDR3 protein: CASSLSGPNTGELFF. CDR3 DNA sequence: TGCGCCAGCAGCCTTAGCGGGCCTAACACCGGGGAGCTGTTTTTT.

CDR3 amino acids: CASSVVGRQETQYF. Here the CDR3 DNA reads TGCGCCAGCAGTGTAGTCGGGCGGCAAGAGACCCAGTACTTC. The V gene is TRBV10-2, the J gene TRBJ2-5; D remains unclear. Trimming shortened V by 4 bases and J by 2 bases, and 11 bases separated the two germline ends. Germline V lookup: CDR1 WSHSY, CDR2 SAAADI. The CDR3 contains 14 residues.

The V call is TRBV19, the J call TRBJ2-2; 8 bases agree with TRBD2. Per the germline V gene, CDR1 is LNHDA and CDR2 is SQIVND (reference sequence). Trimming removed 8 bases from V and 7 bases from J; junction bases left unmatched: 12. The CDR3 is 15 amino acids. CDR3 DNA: TGTGCCAGTGCGAAGGGGCTAGCGGGTAACGGGGAGCTGTTTTTT. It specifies CASAKGLAGNGELFF.

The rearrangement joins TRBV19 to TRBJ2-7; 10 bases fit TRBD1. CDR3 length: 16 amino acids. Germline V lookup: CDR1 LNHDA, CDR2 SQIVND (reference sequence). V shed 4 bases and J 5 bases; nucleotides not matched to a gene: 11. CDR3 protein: CASSRDPTGGWDEQYF. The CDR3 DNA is TGTGCCAGTAGTAGGGACCCGACAGGGGGCTGGGACGAGCAGTACTTC.

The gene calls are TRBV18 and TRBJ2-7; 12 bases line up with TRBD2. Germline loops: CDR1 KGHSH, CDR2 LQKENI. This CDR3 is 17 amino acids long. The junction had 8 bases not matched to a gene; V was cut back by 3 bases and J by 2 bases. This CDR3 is CASSPILGLAGTYEQYF. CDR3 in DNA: TGTGCCAGCTCACCGATCCTGGGACTAGCGGGTACCTACGAGCAGTACTTC.

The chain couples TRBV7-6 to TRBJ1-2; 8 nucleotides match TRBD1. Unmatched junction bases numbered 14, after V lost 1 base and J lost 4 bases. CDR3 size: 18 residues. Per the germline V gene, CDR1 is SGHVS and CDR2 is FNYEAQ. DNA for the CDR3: TGTGCCAGCAGCTTAGGACCCGGGGGGCAGGGGGCCATCTATGGCTACACCTTC. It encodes CASSLGPGGQGAIYGYTF.

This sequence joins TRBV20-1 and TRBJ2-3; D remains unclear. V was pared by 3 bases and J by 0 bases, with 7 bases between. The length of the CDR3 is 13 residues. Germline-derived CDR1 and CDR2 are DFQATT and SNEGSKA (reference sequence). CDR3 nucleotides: TGCAGTGCTAGTGAGACTAGCACAGATACGCAGTATTTT. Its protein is CSASETSTDTQYF.

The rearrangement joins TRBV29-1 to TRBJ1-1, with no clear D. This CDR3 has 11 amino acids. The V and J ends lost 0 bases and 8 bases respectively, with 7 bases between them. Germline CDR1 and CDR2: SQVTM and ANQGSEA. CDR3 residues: CSVEEQLEAFF. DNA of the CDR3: TGCAGCGTTGAAGAACAGCTGGAAGCTTTCTTT.

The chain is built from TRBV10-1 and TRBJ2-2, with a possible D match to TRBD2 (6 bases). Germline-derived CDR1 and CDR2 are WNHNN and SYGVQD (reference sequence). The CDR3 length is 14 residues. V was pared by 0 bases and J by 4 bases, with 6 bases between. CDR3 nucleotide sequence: TGCGCCAGCAGTGAGTCGGGGGGCACCGGGGAGCTGTTTTTT. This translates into CASSESGGTGELFF.

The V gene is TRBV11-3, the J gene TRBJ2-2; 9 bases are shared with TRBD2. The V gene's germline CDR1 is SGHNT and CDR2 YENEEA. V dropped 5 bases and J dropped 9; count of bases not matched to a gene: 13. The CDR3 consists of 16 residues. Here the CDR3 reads CASSLSGSPYPRELFF. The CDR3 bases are TGTGCCAGCAGCCTTAGCGGGAGCCCCTACCCCAGGGAGCTGTTTTTT.

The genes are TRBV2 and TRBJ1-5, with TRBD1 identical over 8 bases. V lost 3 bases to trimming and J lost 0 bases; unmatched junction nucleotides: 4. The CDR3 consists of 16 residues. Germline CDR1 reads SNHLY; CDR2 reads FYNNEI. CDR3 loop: CASSERTGNSNQPQHF. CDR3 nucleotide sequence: TGTGCCAGCAGTGAGCGGACAGGGAATAGCAATCAGCCCCAGCATTTT.

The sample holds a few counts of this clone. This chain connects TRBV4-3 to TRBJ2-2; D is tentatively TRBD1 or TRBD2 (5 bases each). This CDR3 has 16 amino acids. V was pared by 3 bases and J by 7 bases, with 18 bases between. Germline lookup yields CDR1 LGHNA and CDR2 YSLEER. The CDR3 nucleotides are TGCGCCAGCAGCCAGAGGGGCATGGGATTCAGCGGGGAGCTGTTTTTT. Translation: CASSQRGMGFSGELFF.